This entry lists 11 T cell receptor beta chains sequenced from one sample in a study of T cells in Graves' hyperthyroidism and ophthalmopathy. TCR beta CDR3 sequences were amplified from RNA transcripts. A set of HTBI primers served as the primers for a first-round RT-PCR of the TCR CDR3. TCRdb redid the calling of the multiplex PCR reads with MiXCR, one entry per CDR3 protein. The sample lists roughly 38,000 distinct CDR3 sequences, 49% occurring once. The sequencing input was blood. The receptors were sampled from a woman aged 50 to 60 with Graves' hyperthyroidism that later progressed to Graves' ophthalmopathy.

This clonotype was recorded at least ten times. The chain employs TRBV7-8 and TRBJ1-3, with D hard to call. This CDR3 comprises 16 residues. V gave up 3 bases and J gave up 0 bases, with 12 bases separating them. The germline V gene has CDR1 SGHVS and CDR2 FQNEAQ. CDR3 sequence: CASSFVTASSGNTIYF. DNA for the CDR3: TGTGCCAGCAGCTTTGTAACGGCAAGCTCTGGAAACACCATATATTTT.

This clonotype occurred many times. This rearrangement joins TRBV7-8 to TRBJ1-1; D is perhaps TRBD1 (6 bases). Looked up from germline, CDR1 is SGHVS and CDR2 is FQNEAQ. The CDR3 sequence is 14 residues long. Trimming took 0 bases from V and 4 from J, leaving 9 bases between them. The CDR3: CASSLAGHSTEAFF. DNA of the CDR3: TGTGCCAGCAGCTTAGCGGGACATAGCACTGAAGCTTTCTTT.

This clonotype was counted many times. CDR3 in DNA: TGTGCCAGCAGCCCGTATCTAGCGGGGAAAACCTACGAGCAGTACTTC. Translated: CASSPYLAGKTYEQYF. The rearrangement uses TRBV5-4 and TRBJ2-7; the match to TRBD2 covers 9 bases. Unmatched junction bases numbered 10, after V lost 4 bases and J lost 2 bases. CDR1 and CDR2 from the germline V gene are SGHNT and YYREEE (reference sequence). This CDR3 region has 16 residues.

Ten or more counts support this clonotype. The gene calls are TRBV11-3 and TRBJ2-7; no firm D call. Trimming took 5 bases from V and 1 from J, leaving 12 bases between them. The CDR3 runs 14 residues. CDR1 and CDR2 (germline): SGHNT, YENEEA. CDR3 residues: CASSPEGPSYEQYF. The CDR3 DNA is TGTGCCAGCAGCCCAGAAGGGCCATCCTACGAGCAGTACTTC.

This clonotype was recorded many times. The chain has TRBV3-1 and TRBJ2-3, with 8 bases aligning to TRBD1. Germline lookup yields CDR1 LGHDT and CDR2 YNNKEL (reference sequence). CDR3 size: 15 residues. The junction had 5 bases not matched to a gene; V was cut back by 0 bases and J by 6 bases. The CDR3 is CASSQDSTGVDTQYF. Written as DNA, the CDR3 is TGTGCCAGCAGCCAAGATTCGACAGGGGTGGATACGCAGTATTTT.

The CDR3 bases are TGTGCCTGGACCCCGGGACTAGCAAACATTCAGTACTTC. Translated, it gives CAWTPGLANIQYF. The chain links TRBV19 to TRBJ2-4, with TRBD2 identical over 9 bases. V lost 11 bases to trimming and J lost 6 bases; unmatched junction nucleotides: 8. Germline V gene data show CDR1 as LNHDA and CDR2 as SQIVND (reference sequence). The CDR3 is made up of 13 amino acids.

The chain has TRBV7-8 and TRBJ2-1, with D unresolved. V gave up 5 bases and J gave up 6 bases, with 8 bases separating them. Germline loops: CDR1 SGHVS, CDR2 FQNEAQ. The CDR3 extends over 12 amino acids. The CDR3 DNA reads TGTGCCAGCAGCCTAGGGTCCAATGAGCAGTTCTTC. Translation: CASSLGSNEQFF.

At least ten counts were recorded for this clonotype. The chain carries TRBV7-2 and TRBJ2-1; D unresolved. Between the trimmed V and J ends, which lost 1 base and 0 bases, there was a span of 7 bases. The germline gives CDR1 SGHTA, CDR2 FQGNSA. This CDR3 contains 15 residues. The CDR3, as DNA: TGTGCCAGCAGCTTAGAGAGTAGCTCCTACAATGAGCAGTTCTTC. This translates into CASSLESSSYNEQFF.

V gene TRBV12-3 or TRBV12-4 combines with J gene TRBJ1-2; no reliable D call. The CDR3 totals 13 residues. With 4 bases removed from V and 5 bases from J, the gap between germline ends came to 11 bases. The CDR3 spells CASSSRWAYGYTF. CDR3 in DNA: TGTGCCAGCAGTTCCCGATGGGCTTATGGCTACACCTTC.

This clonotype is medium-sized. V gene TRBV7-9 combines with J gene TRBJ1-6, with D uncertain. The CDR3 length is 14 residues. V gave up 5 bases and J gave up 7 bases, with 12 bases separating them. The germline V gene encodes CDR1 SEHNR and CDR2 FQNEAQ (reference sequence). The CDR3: CASSRTPPNSPLHF. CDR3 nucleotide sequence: TGTGCCAGCAGCCGGACTCCCCCAAATTCACCCCTCCACTTT.

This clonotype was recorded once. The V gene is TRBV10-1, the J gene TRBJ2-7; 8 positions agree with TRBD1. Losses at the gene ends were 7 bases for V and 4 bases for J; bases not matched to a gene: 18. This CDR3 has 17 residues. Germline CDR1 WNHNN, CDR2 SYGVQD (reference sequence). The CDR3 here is CASNKQGEDLNAYEQYF. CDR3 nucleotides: TGCGCCAGCAATAAACAGGGGGAGGACCTCAATGCTTACGAGCAGTACTTC.